The 21 T cell receptor beta chains below come from one sample, sequenced in a study of T cell changes during pregnancy in multiple sclerosis. Repertoires were generated with immunoSEQ multiplex PCR, while TCRdb's copy carries only in-frame clones and drops some. Here the sample spans tens of thousands of clones, 75% to 95% being singletons. The sequencing used CD4+ T cells from peripheral blood mononuclear cells, collected after pregnancy. The receptor set was obtained from a female donor in good health, enrolled as a control in a pregnancy study.

This clone was recorded a few times. The chain is built from TRBV11-2 and TRBJ2-7; unclear D gene. With 5 bases removed from V and 6 bases from J, the gap between germline ends came to 14 bases. Per the germline V gene, CDR1 is SGHAT and CDR2 is FQNNGV. The CDR3 spans 13 residues. This CDR3 reads CASSQRGYLEQYF. CDR3 DNA: TGTGCCAGCAGCCAGCGCGGCTATCTCGAGCAGTACTTC. The complete variable domain, with remaining parts taken from reference TRBV11-2 and TRBJ2-7, reads EAGVAQSPRYKIIEKRQSVAFWCNPISGHATLYWYQQILGQGPKLLIQFQNNGVVDDSQLPKDRFSAERLKGVDSTLKIQPAKLEDSAVYLCASSQRGYLEQYFGPGTRLTVT.

This sequence joins TRBV5-1 and TRBJ1-5; no clear D gene. Germline V CDR1 and CDR2: SGHRS, YFSETQ. The ends were cut back, 4 bases at V and 0 bases at J, with 11 bases in the middle. This CDR3 region has 15 residues. The CDR3 region is CASSPGGISNQPQHF. The CDR3 region has the DNA TGCGCCAGCAGCCCCGGAGGAATTAGCAATCAGCCCCAGCATTTT.

The V gene is TRBV29-1, the J gene TRBJ2-7, with TRBD1 identical over 9 bases. V was clipped by 4 bases and J by 6 bases; unmatched bases: 4. The CDR3 is 12 residues long. CDR1 is SQVTM, CDR2 ANQGSEA, per germline. The CDR3 protein is CSVGQGDLEQYF. In nucleotides, the CDR3 is TGCAGCGTTGGACAGGGGGATCTCGAGCAGTACTTC.

The chain joins TRBV10-3 to TRBJ1-2; a possible D gene is TRBD1 (5 bases). From germline, CDR1 is ENHRY and CDR2 SYGVKD. V lost 0 bases and J 5 bases, leaving 19 bases between the germline ends. The CDR3 runs to 17 residues. This CDR3 is CAISESSRWLRGYGYTF. DNA of the CDR3: TGTGCCATCAGTGAGTCGTCCAGATGGCTTAGGGGATATGGCTACACCTTC.

V and J are TRBV6-5 and TRBJ1-2, with a possible D match to TRBD1 (6 bases). Germline lookup yields CDR1 MNHEY and CDR2 SVGAGI. The CDR3 contains 13 residues. The V end lost 2 bases, the J end lost 10 bases, and 14 bases lay between the germline ends. In DNA, the CDR3 is TGTGCCAGCAGTTACCCCGGGACAAAGGTCTACACCTTC. Encoded protein: CASSYPGTKVYTF.

The chain recombines TRBV7-2 with TRBJ2-7; a possible D gene is TRBD1 (5 bases). The CDR3 covers 11 residues. Germline lookup yields CDR1 SGHTA and CDR2 FQGNSA. Trimming pared 4 bases from V and 6 bases from J, leaving 7 bases between. In DNA, the CDR3 is TGTGCCAGCAGCTCCAGGGCCGAGCAGTACTTC. Its protein is CASSSRAEQYF.

The V gene is TRBV21-1, the J gene TRBJ2-1; the D call TRBD2 from the table was never checked on the DNA. TRBV21-1 is flagged as a pseudogene. The CDR3 runs 11 residues. The CDR3 DNA follows: TGTGCCAGCAGCAAGAACTGTGAGCAGTTCTTC. This sequence encodes CASSKNCEQFF.

V gene TRBV5-1 combines with J gene TRBJ1-4; D is undetermined. The V gene's germline CDR1 is SGHRS and CDR2 YFSETQ. Trimming cost V 0 bases and J 0 bases, with 9 bases left between them. There are 16 residues in the CDR3. CDR3 DNA: TGCGCCAGCAGCTTGGACAACCCTGCAACTAATGAAAAACTGTTTTTT. Encoded protein: CASSLDNPATNEKLFF.

J is TRBJ1-3 and V is TRBV5-4; 7 bases are shared with TRBD1. Germline V gene sequence: CDR1 SGHNT, CDR2 YYREEE (reference sequence). The CDR3 spans 14 residues. The junction had 3 bases not matched to a gene; V was cut back by 4 bases and J by 2 bases. CDR3: CASSADRAGNTIYF. The CDR3 DNA follows: TGTGCCAGCAGCGCAGACAGGGCTGGAAACACCATATATTTT.

The chain carries TRBV28 and TRBJ1-5; no definite D call. The CDR3 is 16 residues long. Trimming took 7 bases from V and 7 from J, leaving 23 bases between them. Germline V gene lookup returns CDR1 MDHEN and CDR2 SYDVKM. CDR3 sequence: CASINSLRGLGQPQHF. CDR3 in DNA: TGTGCCAGCATAAATTCTCTTCGAGGGTTAGGCCAGCCCCAGCATTTT.

The chain is built from TRBV6-5 and TRBJ2-1; 8 nucleotides align to TRBD2. CDR1 and CDR2 (germline): MNHEY, SVGAGI. The CDR3 has 15 amino acids. Trimming at V came to 4 bases and at J to 6 bases, leaving 8 bases not matched to a gene. The DNA of the CDR3 is TGTGCCAGCAGTTTCTCGGGACTAGACTTCAATGAGCAGTTCTTC. Its translation: CASSFSGLDFNEQFF.

The V and J genes are TRBV11-3 and TRBJ2-1; 8 bases agree with TRBD2. This CDR3 comprises 17 residues. Germline lookup yields CDR1 SGHNT and CDR2 YENEEA. V lost 5 bases, J lost 10 bases, and 19 bases stayed unmatched. The CDR3 bases are TGTGCCAGCAGCCCGGAGGGGCGGGAGGCCTCCTTTGGGGAGCAGTTCTTC. Translation gives CASSPEGREASFGEQFF.

V usage is TRBV29-1 and J usage is TRBJ2-3; 7 bases fit TRBD1. The length of the CDR3 is 14 residues. Germline lookup yields CDR1 SQVTM and CDR2 ANQGSEA. V trimming: 4 bases; J trimming: 0 bases; junction bases outside the gene matches: 4. In DNA, the CDR3 is TGCAGCGTTGGCCCGGGACAGAGCACAGATACGCAGTATTTT. Encoded protein: CSVGPGQSTDTQYF.

This clone appeared once. The chain recombines TRBV27 with TRBJ1-1, with D perhaps TRBD1 (6 bases). Trimming pared 7 bases from V and 1 base from J, leaving 10 bases between. Germline V gene sequence: CDR1 MNHEY, CDR2 SMNVEV (reference sequence). The CDR3 consists of 13 residues. This CDR3 reads CASTPRGNTEAFF. The CDR3 DNA sequence: TGTGCCAGCACTCCCAGGGGGAACACTGAAGCTTTCTTT.

This chain connects TRBV28 to TRBJ1-2, with D maybe TRBD1 (5 bases). Germline V lookup: CDR1 MDHEN, CDR2 SYDVKM. The CDR3 runs 14 residues. Trimming cost V 7 bases and J 4 bases, with 16 bases left between them. Here the CDR3 reads CASIGGYSGYGYTF. As DNA, the CDR3 is TGTGCCAGCATTGGGGGGTATTCGGGCTATGGCTACACCTTC.

This clone was counted a single time. This chain connects TRBV19 to TRBJ1-1, with D unclear. The CDR3 contains 14 residues. The V gene lost 7 bases and the J gene lost 4 bases, with 16 bases spanning the gap. Germline V gene lookup returns CDR1 LNHDA and CDR2 SQIVND (reference sequence). CDR3 DNA: TGTGCCAGTACCCTGGGGTCGGGGAGCACTGAAGCTTTCTTT. Translation: CASTLGSGSTEAFF. Full variable domain (remainder filled in from reference TRBV19 and TRBJ1-1): DGGITQSPKYLFRKEGQNVTLSCEQNLNHDAMYWYRQDPGQGLRLIYYSQIVNDFQKGDIAEGYSVSREKKESFPLTVTSAQKNPTAFYLCASTLGSGSTEAFFGQGTRLTVV.

V usage is TRBV19 and J usage is TRBJ1-1; 7 bases line up with TRBD1. The CDR3 spans 16 residues. V dropped 3 bases and J dropped 1; count of bases not matched to a gene: 8. Per the germline V gene, CDR1 is LNHDA and CDR2 is SQIVND (reference sequence). CDR3 sequence reads: CASSIDDRVPNTEAFF. The CDR3 DNA sequence: TGTGCCAGTAGTATCGACGACAGGGTCCCGAACACTGAAGCTTTCTTT.

V and J are TRBV19 and TRBJ2-2, with 9 nucleotides matching TRBD2. The CDR3 is 15 residues long. J was trimmed by 4 bases and V by 7 bases; bases with no gene match: 7. Germline V gene sequence: CDR1 LNHDA, CDR2 SQIVND (reference sequence). The CDR3 nucleotides are TGTGCCAGTATAGCGGGAGATCTTTCCACCGGGGAGCTGTTTTTT. This codes for CASIAGDLSTGELFF.

The chain employs TRBV11-2 and TRBJ1-1; D remains unclear. CDR3 length equals 14 residues. In germline, CDR1 is SGHAT, CDR2 FQNNGV. The V gene lost 1 base and the J gene lost 8 bases, with 14 bases spanning the gap. For the CDR3, the DNA is TGTGCCAGCAGCTTAGGGAGCGCGGGAGAAGAAGCTTTCTTT. Translated: CASSLGSAGEEAFF.

This chain links TRBV6-5 with TRBJ2-7; D may be TRBD2 (6 bases). CDR1 is MNHEY and CDR2 is SVGAGI in the germline V gene. The CDR3 contains 13 residues. The ends were cut back, 6 bases at V and 0 bases at J, with 9 bases in the middle. In nucleotides, the CDR3 is TGTGCCAGCAGAGCTAGCGCCTCCTACGAGCAGTACTTC. It translates to CASRASASYEQYF.

V and J are TRBV28 and TRBJ2-5, with 10 bases lining up with TRBD2. V was pared by 4 bases and J by 4 bases, with 6 bases of the junction left unmatched. CDR3 size: 15 residues. From germline, CDR1 is MDHEN and CDR2 SYDVKM. CDR3 sequence reads: CASSSPSGRVETQYF. Written as DNA, the CDR3 is TGTGCCAGCAGTTCCCCTAGCGGGAGAGTAGAGACCCAGTACTTC.